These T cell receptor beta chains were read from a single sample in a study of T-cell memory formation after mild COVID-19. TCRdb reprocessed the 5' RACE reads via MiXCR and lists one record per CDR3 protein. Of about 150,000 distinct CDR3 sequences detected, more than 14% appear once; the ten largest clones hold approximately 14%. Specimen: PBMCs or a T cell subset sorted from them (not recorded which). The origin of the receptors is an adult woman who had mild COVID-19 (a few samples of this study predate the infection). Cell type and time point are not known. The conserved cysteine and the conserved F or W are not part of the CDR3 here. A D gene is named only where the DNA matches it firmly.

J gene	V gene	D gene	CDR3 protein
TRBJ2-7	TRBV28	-	ASSPLAESSYEQY
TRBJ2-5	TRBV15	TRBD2	ATSRDSSGSSPFTTQY
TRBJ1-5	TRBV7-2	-	ASSLERGQPQH
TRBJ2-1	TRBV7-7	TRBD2	ASSPGTSGSYNEQF
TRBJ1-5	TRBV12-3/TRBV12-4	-	ASSLRWNQPQH
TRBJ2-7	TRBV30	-	AWSVKVIYTKGLLSYEQY
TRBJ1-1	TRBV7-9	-	ASSLGPGIGAF
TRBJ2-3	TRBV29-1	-	SVGDWSYTDTQY
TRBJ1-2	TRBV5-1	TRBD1	ASSFEGAMGRYT
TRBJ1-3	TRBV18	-	ASSPYGETSGNTIY
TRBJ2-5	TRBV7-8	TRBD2	ASSSGVAGLAALRGETQY
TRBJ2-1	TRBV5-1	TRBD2	ASRPGTSGPSYNEQF
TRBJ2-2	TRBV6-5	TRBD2	ASFGTSGTWSITGELF
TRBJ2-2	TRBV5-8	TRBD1	AARRTGVAGELF
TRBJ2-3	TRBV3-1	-	ASSQPGSSTDTQY
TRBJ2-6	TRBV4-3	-	ASSSHTSGANVLT
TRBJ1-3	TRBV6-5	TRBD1	ASSFVTGGYGNTIY
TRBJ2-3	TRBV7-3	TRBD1	ASSHRGTDTQY
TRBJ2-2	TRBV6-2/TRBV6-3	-	ASSYSEGQSSPGELF
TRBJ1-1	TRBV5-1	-	ASNFGQNTEAF
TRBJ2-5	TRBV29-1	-	SVRAAQETQY
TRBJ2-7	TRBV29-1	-	SVARDGSYEQY
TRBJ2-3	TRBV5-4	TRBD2	ASSFDPGRETDTQY
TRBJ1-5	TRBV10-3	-	AISGPGDSNQPQH
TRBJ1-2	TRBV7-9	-	ASSLALGGHYGYT
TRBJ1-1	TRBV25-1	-	ASSAILDNMNTEAF